This T cell receptor beta chain derives from a study of OX40 agonist ivuxolimab in advanced cancers. About the research overall: The diagnoses of dose-escalation patients were hepatocellular carcinoma, melanoma, renal cell or head and neck cancer.

The study's findings and limits: Normalized T-cell clonal expansion was also low in a subset of nonresponders. Both CD4+ and CD8+ T cell populations in blood had undergone clonal expansion by week 6 at 0.1 to 3.0 mg/kg.

The V and J ends lost 0 bases and 2 bases respectively, with 8 bases between them. This CDR3 is 15 amino acids long. Germline loops: CDR1 MNHEY, CDR2 SMNVEV (reference sequence). The protocol was immunoSEQ multiplex PCR, while the TCRdb copy is restricted to in-frame clones and leaves out a portion. This sample has about 52,000 clones, with 80% to 95% found just once. This clone was seen a few times. Its target is not known. The receptor was derived from an adult with an advanced solid tumor such as melanoma, head and neck, liver or kidney cancer. Sequences were derived from CD4+ or CD8+ T cells sorted from blood, sampled in a trial of the OX40 agonist ivuxolimab. This sequence joins TRBV27 and TRBJ1-5; tentative D call: TRBD1 (5 bases). The CDR3 bases are TGTGCCAGCAGTTTATCAGGGGCGGGCAATCAGCCCCAGCATTTT. It specifies CASSLSGAGNQPQHF.